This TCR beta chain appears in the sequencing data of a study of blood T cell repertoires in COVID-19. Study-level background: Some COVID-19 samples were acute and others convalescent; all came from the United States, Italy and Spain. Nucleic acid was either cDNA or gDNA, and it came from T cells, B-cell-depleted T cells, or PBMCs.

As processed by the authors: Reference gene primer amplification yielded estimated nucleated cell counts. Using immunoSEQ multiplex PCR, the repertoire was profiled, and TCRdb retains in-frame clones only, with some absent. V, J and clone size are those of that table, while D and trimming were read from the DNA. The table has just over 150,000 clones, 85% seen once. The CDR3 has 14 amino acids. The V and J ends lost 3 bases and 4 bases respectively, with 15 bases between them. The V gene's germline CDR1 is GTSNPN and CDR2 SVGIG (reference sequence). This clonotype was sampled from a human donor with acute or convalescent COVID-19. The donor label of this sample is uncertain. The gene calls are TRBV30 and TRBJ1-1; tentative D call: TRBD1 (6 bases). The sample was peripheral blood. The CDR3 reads CAWSKQGWSTEAFF. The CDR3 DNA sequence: TGTGCCTGGAGCAAACAGGGATGGAGCACTGAAGCTTTCTTT.